This section outlines one T cell receptor (beta chain) sequence together with its context. Its antigen is currently unknown. What was amplified from RNA transcripts were TCR beta CDR3 regions. TCR CDR3 regions were first amplified by RT-PCR with HTBI primers. MiXCR, run by TCRdb on the multiplex PCR reads, gives a single entry per CDR3 protein. In the table there are approximately 400,000 distinct CDR3 sequences, roughly an eighth of which are singletons. Ophthalmopathy patients had moderate-to-severe active disease, CAS ≥3, NOSPECS ≥4, and disease duration under 3 months. Uncontrolled infections, other autoimmune diseases, pregnancy or lactation led to exclusion of patients. This sample holds PBMCs from around 9.9 ml fresh peripheral blood. Trimming took 7 bases from V and 0 from J, leaving 7 bases between them. The CDR3 has 14 amino acids. The germline gives CDR1 SNHLY, CDR2 FYNNEI. These data come from a study of T cells in Graves' hyperthyroidism and ophthalmopathy. Notes on the study in general: The majority of expanded thyroid clonotypes above 0.001 also appeared in blood.

The source is a man aged 50 or older with Graves' ophthalmopathy. V usage is TRBV2 and J usage is TRBJ2-6, with D unresolved. Sample: blood. CDR3 in amino acids: CASTVPSGANVLTF. The CDR3 DNA reads as TGTGCCAGCACTGTCCCCTCTGGGGCCAACGTCCTGACTTTC.